These 30 T cell receptor beta chains came from one sample sequenced in a study of CD8+ T cells in alopecia areata. Treatment defined: oral pan-JAK inhibitor, 5-10 mg twice daily. Extracted RNA was reverse transcribed, and the resulting cDNA served as sequencing template. Sequencing was performed with immunoSEQ multiplex PCR; in TCRdb, only in-frame clones are kept and a portion is missing. The sample consists of 200,000 to 250,000 clones, 66% of them appearing once. The sample here was CD4+ T cells sorted from blood, taken between weeks 44 and 45, from a patient treated with tofacitinib. The receptor set was obtained from a human donor with alopecia areata.

This chain links TRBV29-1 with TRBJ1-2; perhaps TRBD1 as D (5 bases). Per germline, CDR1 SQVTM and CDR2 ANQGSEA. Deletions cut 3 bases from V and 6 bases from J, with 8 bases between. This CDR3 is built from 11 residues. The CDR3 reads CSVDRVNGYTF. CDR3 DNA sequence: TGCAGCGTTGACAGGGTGAATGGCTACACCTTC.

The rearrangement links TRBV29-1 to TRBJ1-1; D is ambiguous. V was cut by 6 bases and J by 1 base, with 9 bases left in between. CDR1 and CDR2 (germline): SQVTM, ANQGSEA. The CDR3 consists of 12 residues. CDR3 sequence: CSVQRANTEAFF. The DNA for the CDR3 is TGCAGCGTCCAAAGGGCGAACACTGAAGCTTTCTTT.

The V call is TRBV5-1, the J call TRBJ2-7; no clear D gene. The CDR3 has 15 residues. V gave up 0 bases and J gave up 0 bases, with 10 bases separating them. Per germline, CDR1 SGHRS and CDR2 YFSETQ. CDR3 in amino acids: CASSLGRVSSYEQYF. The CDR3 DNA reads as TGCGCCAGCAGCTTGGGCCGAGTGAGCTCCTACGAGCAGTACTTC. Filled out from reference TRBV5-1 and TRBJ2-7, the complete variable domain reads KAGVTQTPRYLIKTRGQQVTLSCSPISGHRSVSWYQQTPGQGLQFLFEYFSETQRNKGNFPGRFSGRQFSNSRSEMNVSTLELGDSALYLCASSLGRVSSYEQYFGPGTRLTVT.

This clone was seen only a few times. This rearrangement joins TRBV5-6 to TRBJ2-1; D is undetermined. CDR1 is SGHDT and CDR2 is YYEEEE in the germline V gene. The germline V and J ends were trimmed by 0 bases and 8 bases, with 12 bases remaining between them. The CDR3 is 14 residues long. The CDR3 loop is CASSLAGSLHEQFF. The CDR3 nucleotides read TGTGCCAGCAGCTTGGCCGGTAGCTTACATGAGCAGTTCTTC.

In regard to this clone: The sample carries other DNA sequences with the same CDR3. The chain has TRBV29-1 and TRBJ2-6; 7 bases are shared with TRBD1. Germline V gives CDR1 SQVTM, CDR2 ANQGSEA. CDR3 length: 14 residues. Unmatched junction bases numbered 2, after V lost 4 bases and J lost 2 bases. The CDR3 region is CSVGRGTGANVLTF. The CDR3 nucleotides are TGCAGCGTTGGCAGGGGGACTGGGGCCAACGTCCTGACTTTC.

This clone was seen ten or more times. CDR3 DNA: TGTGCCTGGTCGCAGGGGGTGGTCGATGAAAAACTGTTTTTT. Its translation: CAWSQGVVDEKLFF. The chain uses TRBV30 and TRBJ1-4, with 7 bases identical to TRBD1. V trimming: 5 bases; J trimming: 6 bases; junction bases outside the gene matches: 9. Germline CDR1 and CDR2: GTSNPN and SVGIG (reference sequence). CDR3 length: 14 residues.

The chain couples TRBV15 to TRBJ1-5; 9 bases match TRBD1. Germline CDR1 is LNHNV and CDR2 is YYDKDF (reference sequence). Trimming took 4 bases from V and 1 from J; bases not matched to a gene: 8. This CDR3 contains 17 residues. The CDR3 sequence is CATSIYGTGSSNQPQHF. The CDR3 DNA reads TGTGCCACCAGCATTTACGGGACAGGGTCCAGCAATCAGCCCCAGCATTTT. Complete variable domain (other parts from reference TRBV15 and TRBJ1-5): DAMVIQNPRYQVTQFGKPVTLSCSQTLNHNVMYWYQQKSSQAPKLLFHYYDKDFNNEADTPDNFQSRRPNTSFCFLDIRSPGLGDTAMYLCATSIYGTGSSNQPQHFGDGTRLSIL.

The chain couples TRBV10-3 to TRBJ1-1; possible D gene TRBD1, 6 bases. The CDR3 spans 13 residues. Germline values: CDR1 ENHRY, CDR2 SYGVKD. V lost 7 bases, J lost 10 bases, and 19 bases lay in between. CDR3 DNA sequence: TGTGCCATCACTATGGACAGAGATGAAGGAGCTTTCTTT. It translates to CAITMDRDEGAFF.

The chain joins TRBV5-5 to TRBJ2-3; TRBD1 aligns across 9 bases. V lost 5 bases to trimming and J lost 5 bases; unmatched junction nucleotides: 9. The CDR3 extends over 15 amino acids. CDR1 and CDR2 (germline): SGHKS, YYEKEE (reference sequence). This CDR3 reads CASRSTDRGEDTQYF. In DNA form, the CDR3 reads TGTGCCAGCAGATCAACGGACAGGGGAGAAGATACGCAGTATTTT.

The CDR3 loop is CASSPGTGGVSPLHF. CDR3 nucleotides: TGCGCCAGCAGCCCAGGGACAGGGGGCGTCTCACCCCTCCACTTT. J is TRBJ1-6 and V is TRBV5-1; 12 nucleotides match TRBD1. V lost 4 bases to trimming and J lost 10 bases; unmatched junction nucleotides: 6. CDR1 is SGHRS and CDR2 is YFSETQ in the germline V gene. This CDR3 has 15 residues.

This clone was recorded only once. The V call is TRBV2, the J call TRBJ1-6; possible D gene TRBD1, 6 bases. Looked up from germline, CDR1 is SNHLY and CDR2 is FYNNEI. The CDR3 is 13 residues long. Trimming pared 6 bases from V and 7 bases from J, leaving 10 bases between. The CDR3: CASSGDTNSPLHF. The DNA for the CDR3 is TGTGCCAGCAGCGGGGACACAAATTCACCCCTCCACTTT.

The chain joins TRBV29-1 to TRBJ2-2; 9 bases align to TRBD1. J gave up 6 bases and V 4 bases, and 6 bases lay outside the gene matches. Per germline, CDR1 SQVTM and CDR2 ANQGSEA. The CDR3 contains 14 residues. Here the CDR3 reads CSVGGTGSSGELFF. As DNA, the CDR3 is TGCAGCGTTGGAGGGACAGGGAGTTCCGGGGAGCTGTTTTTT.

The chain combines TRBV27 with TRBJ1-6; no firm D call. CDR1 is MNHEY, CDR2 SMNVEV, per germline (reference sequence). The CDR3 sequence is 13 residues long. Deletions cut 3 bases from V and 7 bases from J, with 7 bases between. The CDR3 reads CASSFIQNSPLHF. The CDR3 nucleotides are TGTGCCAGCAGTTTCATCCAAAATTCACCCCTCCACTTT.

The rearrangement joins TRBV5-1 to TRBJ2-7; 10 nucleotides match TRBD2. The CDR3 spans 15 residues. J was trimmed by 3 bases and V by 4 bases; bases with no gene match: 7. Germline-derived CDR1 and CDR2 are SGHRS and YFSETQ. The CDR3 protein is CASSHSGGPGYEQYF. The CDR3 nucleotides read TGCGCCAGCAGCCATAGCGGGGGGCCAGGCTACGAGCAGTACTTC. Variable domain in full (rest from reference TRBV5-1 and TRBJ2-7): KAGVTQTPRYLIKTRGQQVTLSCSPISGHRSVSWYQQTPGQGLQFLFEYFSETQRNKGNFPGRFSGRQFSNSRSEMNVSTLELGDSALYLCASSHSGGPGYEQYFGPGTRLTVT.

The gene calls are TRBV29-1 and TRBJ1-2; 8 bases align to TRBD1. CDR1 SQVTM and CDR2 ANQGSEA come from the germline V gene. CDR3 length: 13 amino acids. The V segment lost 3 bases and the J segment 4 bases; nucleotides outside the gene matches: 4. The CDR3 is CSVEGQAPYGYTF. Written as DNA, the CDR3 is TGCAGCGTTGAGGGACAGGCCCCCTATGGCTACACCTTC. Combining the CDR3 with reference TRBV29-1 and TRBJ1-2 gives the whole variable domain SAVISQKPSRDICQRGTSLTIQCQVDSQVTMMFWYRQQPGQSLTLIATANQGSEATYESGFVIDKFPISRPNLTFSTLTVSNMSPEDSSIYLCSVEGQAPYGYTFGSGTRLTVV.

The chain joins TRBV15 to TRBJ1-4; D gene ambiguous. The CDR3 runs to 14 residues. The germline V gene encodes CDR1 LNHNV and CDR2 YYDKDF (reference sequence). The V end lost 0 bases, the J end lost 7 bases, and 9 bases lay between the germline ends. The CDR3 here is CATSRDLAAEKLFF. CDR3 DNA: TGTGCCACCAGCAGAGATCTGGCAGCTGAAAAACTGTTTTTT.

The chain joins TRBV19 to TRBJ2-3; 9 bases agree with TRBD1. The CDR3 covers 16 residues. Losses at the gene ends were 8 bases for V and 2 bases for J; bases not matched to a gene: 11. The germline V gene encodes CDR1 LNHDA and CDR2 SQIVND (reference sequence). CDR3 region: CASDISRTGATDTQYF. CDR3 DNA: TGTGCCAGTGATATTTCCAGGACAGGGGCCACAGATACGCAGTATTTT.

This chain connects TRBV2 to TRBJ2-2; 12 bases agree with TRBD2. The CDR3 is 16 amino acids. The V gene end was trimmed by 4 bases and the J gene end by 4 bases; junction bases not matched to a gene: 4. Per germline, CDR1 SNHLY and CDR2 FYNNEI. The CDR3 nucleotides are TGTGCCAGCAGTGGACTAGCGGGGGCCCTCACCGGGGAGCTGTTTTTT. Encoded protein: CASSGLAGALTGELFF. The whole variable domain, remainder taken from reference TRBV2 and TRBJ2-2, is EPEVTQTPSHQVTQMGQEVILRCVPISNHLYFYWYRQILGQKVEFLVSFYNNEISEKSEIFDDQFSVERPDGSNFTLKIRSTKLEDSAMYFCASSGLAGALTGELFFGEGSRLTVL.

This clone was counted a few times. The genes are TRBV7-2 and TRBJ2-6; D gene ambiguous. The V and J ends lost 0 bases and 0 bases respectively, with 6 bases between them. CDR3 length equals 16 residues. Germline V gene sequence: CDR1 SGHTA, CDR2 FQGNSA. This CDR3 reads CASSLATPSGANVLTF. The CDR3 DNA is TGTGCCAGCAGCTTAGCGACCCCCTCTGGGGCCAACGTCCTGACTTTC. The complete variable domain, with remaining parts taken from reference TRBV7-2 and TRBJ2-6, reads GAGVSQSPSNKVTEKGKDVELRCDPISGHTALYWYRQSLGQGLEFLIYFQGNSAPDKSGLPSDRFSAERTGGSVSTLTIQRTQQEDSAVYLCASSLATPSGANVLTFGAGSRLTVL.

The J gene is TRBJ2-5, the V gene TRBV15; unclear D gene. The V end was cut by 4 bases, the J end by 5 bases, with 11 bases between. From germline, CDR1 is LNHNV and CDR2 YYDKDF (reference sequence). The CDR3 length is 13 residues. Written as DNA, the CDR3 is TGTGCCACCAGCAACCTGAGTAGTGAGACCCAGTACTTC. This encodes CATSNLSSETQYF.

CDR3: CASSLTTGPDTEAFF. The CDR3 DNA is TGCGCCAGCAGCTTGACAACAGGGCCCGACACTGAAGCTTTCTTT. The rearrangement links TRBV5-1 to TRBJ1-1; weak D call: TRBD1 (6 bases). Germline assignment: CDR1 SGHRS and CDR2 YFSETQ. The CDR3 runs to 15 residues. The germline V and J ends were trimmed by 1 base and 3 bases, with 13 bases remaining between them.

This clone was counted at least ten times. The chain recombines TRBV5-1 with TRBJ1-1; 7 bases are a match to TRBD1. Trimming at V came to 3 bases and at J to 2 bases, leaving 4 bases not matched to a gene. Germline lookup yields CDR1 SGHRS and CDR2 YFSETQ. The CDR3 sequence is 14 residues long. CDR3 DNA sequence: TGCGCCAGCAGCTCGACAGGGAAAAACACTGAAGCTTTCTTT. It specifies CASSSTGKNTEAFF.

The chain couples TRBV9 to TRBJ2-1; 7 bases match TRBD2. The CDR3 runs to 16 residues. With V trimmed by 1 base and J by 0 bases, 4 bases remained unmatched. Germline CDR1 SGDLS, CDR2 YYNGEE. CDR3 bases: TGTGCCAGCAGCGTATCGGTAGCGGGCTCCTACAATGAGCAGTTCTTC. Its translation: CASSVSVAGSYNEQFF.

The chain is built from TRBV10-3 and TRBJ1-1, with D possibly being TRBD1 (6 bases). The CDR3 covers 14 residues. With 0 bases removed from V and 11 bases from J, the gap between germline ends came to 16 bases. CDR1 ENHRY and CDR2 SYGVKD come from the germline V gene. The CDR3 coding sequence is TGTGCCATCAGTGAGTCGGCAGGGGACGCCCGGGCTTTCTTT. This translates into CAISESAGDARAFF.

This chain connects TRBV29-1 to TRBJ2-7; the D gene could be TRBD1 or TRBD2 (7 bases each). The germline V gene has CDR1 SQVTM and CDR2 ANQGSEA. This CDR3 is 13 amino acids long. Trimming stripped 4 bases from V and 3 bases from J, with 13 bases between. CDR3 in DNA: TGCAGCGTTGTGGCAGGGGGGGTCTACGAGCAGTACTTC. Translated, it gives CSVVAGGVYEQYF.

The chain recombines TRBV7-2 with TRBJ2-7; D remains unclear. Trimming removed 1 base at V and 0 bases at J, with 7 bases between. The germline V gene encodes CDR1 SGHTA and CDR2 FQGNSA. This CDR3 is built from 14 residues. CDR3 in amino acids: CASSLEVLSYEQYF. The CDR3 region has the DNA TGTGCCAGCAGCTTAGAAGTCCTCTCCTACGAGCAGTACTTC.

This chain links TRBV13 with TRBJ2-3; no clear D gene. Germline V lookup: CDR1 PRHDT, CDR2 FYEKMQ (reference sequence). V dropped 2 bases and J dropped 6 bases, with 9 bases sitting between them. The CDR3 runs 13 residues. CDR3 region: CASSLISGDTQYF. The CDR3 DNA sequence: TGTGCCAGCAGCTTAATCAGTGGGGATACGCAGTATTTT. The complete variable domain, with remaining parts taken from reference TRBV13 and TRBJ2-3, reads AAGVIQSPRHLIKEKRETATLKCYPIPRHDTVYWYQQGPGQDPQFLISFYEKMQSDKGSIPDRFSAQQFSDYHSELNMSSLELGDSALYFCASSLISGDTQYFGPGTRLTVL.

The rearrangement joins TRBV27 to TRBJ1-3, with 9 nucleotides matching TRBD1. Germline values: CDR1 MNHEY, CDR2 SMNVEV (reference sequence). Losses at the gene ends were 8 bases for V and 1 base for J; bases not matched to a gene: 6. CDR3 length: 15 residues. CDR3 DNA sequence: TGTGCCAGCGGGGACAGGGTGGGATCTGGAAACACCATATATTTT. Its protein is CASGDRVGSGNTIYF.

The J gene is TRBJ2-3, the V gene TRBV6-1; 9 bases fit TRBD1. The germline gives CDR1 MNHNS, CDR2 SASEGT. The trim removed 5 bases at V and 3 bases at J, leaving 3 bases unmatched. The CDR3 contains 14 residues. The CDR3 coding sequence is TGTGCCAGCAGTCCCGGGACAGGGACAGATACGCAGTATTTT. Protein: CASSPGTGTDTQYF.

The chain is built from TRBV27 and TRBJ2-7; TRBD1 agrees at 11 bases. Per the germline V gene, CDR1 is MNHEY and CDR2 is SMNVEV (reference sequence). This CDR3 is built from 14 residues. V lost 5 bases to trimming and J lost 2 bases; unmatched junction nucleotides: 2. The CDR3 reads CASSMDRGPYEQYF. The CDR3 region has the DNA TGTGCCAGCAGTATGGACAGGGGGCCCTACGAGCAGTACTTC.